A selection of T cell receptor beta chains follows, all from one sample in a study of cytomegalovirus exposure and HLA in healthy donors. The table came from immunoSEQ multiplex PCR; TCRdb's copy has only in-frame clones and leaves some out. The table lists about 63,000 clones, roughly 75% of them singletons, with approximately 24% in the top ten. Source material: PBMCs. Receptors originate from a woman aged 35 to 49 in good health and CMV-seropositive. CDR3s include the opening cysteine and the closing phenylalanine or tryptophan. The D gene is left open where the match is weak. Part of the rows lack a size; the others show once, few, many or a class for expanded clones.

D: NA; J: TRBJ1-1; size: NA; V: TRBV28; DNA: TGTGCCAGCAGTGCGCAGGCTACTGAAGCTTTCTTT; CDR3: CASSAQATEAFF
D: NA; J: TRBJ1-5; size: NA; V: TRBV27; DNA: TGTGCCAGTCGCCCGAGAGGGATGGGTAATCAGCCCCAGCATTTT; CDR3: CASRPRGMGNQPQHF
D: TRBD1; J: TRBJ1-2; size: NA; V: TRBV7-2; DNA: TGTGCCAGCAGCGCACAGGGGGCGGTCGTTGGCTACACCTTC; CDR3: CASSAQGAVVGYTF
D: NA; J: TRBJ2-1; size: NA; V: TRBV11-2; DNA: TGTGCCAGCAGCCCCCCTGGGGCCCGGAATGAGCAGTTCTTC; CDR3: CASSPPGARNEQFF
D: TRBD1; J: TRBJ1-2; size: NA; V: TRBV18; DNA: TGTGCCAGCTCCCCGGAAACAGGGGGCTGGGGCTACACCTTC; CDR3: CASSPETGGWGYTF
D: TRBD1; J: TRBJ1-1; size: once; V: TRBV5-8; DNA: TGTGCCAGCAGAAGGCAGGGGGGACTGAACACTGAAGCTTTCTTT; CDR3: CASRRQGGLNTEAFF
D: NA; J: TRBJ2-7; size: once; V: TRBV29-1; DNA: TGCAGCGTTGTGCTTCTCAGCGGTACCTACGAGCAGTACTTC; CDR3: CSVVLLSGTYEQYF
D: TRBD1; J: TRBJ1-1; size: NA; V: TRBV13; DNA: TGTGCCAGCAGCGACGGACAGGGACCATTCTCAGGAGCTTTCTTT; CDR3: CASSDGQGPFSGAFF
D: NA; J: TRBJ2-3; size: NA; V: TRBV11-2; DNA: TGTGCCAGCAGCTTCTTGGCAGGGAGCACAGATACGCAGTATTTT; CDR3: CASSFLAGSTDTQYF
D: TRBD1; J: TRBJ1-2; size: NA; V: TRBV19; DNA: TGTGCCAGTAGTATAGGTGGGACAGCTCTCTATGGCTACACCTTC; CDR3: CASSIGGTALYGYTF
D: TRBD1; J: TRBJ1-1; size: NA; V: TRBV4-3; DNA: TGCGCCAGCAGCAGACAGGGAGGTGACACTGAAGCTTTCTTT; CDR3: CASSRQGGDTEAFF
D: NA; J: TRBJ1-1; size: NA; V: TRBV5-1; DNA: TGCGCCAGCAGCCTAACACCGGGACAAGCAAACACTGAAGCTTTCTTT; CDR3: CASSLTPGQANTEAFF
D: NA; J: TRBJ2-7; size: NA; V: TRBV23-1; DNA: TGCGCCAGCAGTCAACGGGGGTGCAGGGTCCATTCCTACGAGCAGTACTTC; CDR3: CASSQRGCRVHSYEQYF
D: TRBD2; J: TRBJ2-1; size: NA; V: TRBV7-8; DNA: TGTGCCAGCATCGGGGGGGGGTACAATGAGCAGTTCTTC; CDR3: CASIGGGYNEQFF
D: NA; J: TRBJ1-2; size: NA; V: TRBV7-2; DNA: TGTGCCAGCAGCTCACCGGGGGGGGTGAACTATGGCTACACCTTC; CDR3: CASSSPGGVNYGYTF
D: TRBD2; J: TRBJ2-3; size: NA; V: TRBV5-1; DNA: TGCGCCAGCAGCAGTGTAGCGGGGGGGACCCACACAGATACGCAGTATTTT; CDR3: CASSSVAGGTHTDTQYF
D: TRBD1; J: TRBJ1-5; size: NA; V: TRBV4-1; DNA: TGCGCCAGCAGCCAAATCGCCCGGGACAGCCATCAGCCCCAGCATTTT; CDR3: CASSQIARDSHQPQHF
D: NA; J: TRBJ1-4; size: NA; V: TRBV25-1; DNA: TGTGCCAGCAGTGAATTCTCTAGCCAGGACAGAAGGAATGAAAAACTGTTTTTT; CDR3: CASSEFSSQDRRNEKLFF
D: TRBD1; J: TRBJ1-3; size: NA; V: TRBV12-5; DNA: TGTGCTAGTGGTCCCGGACAGGGGAACGAAGGAAACACCATATATTTT; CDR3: CASGPGQGNEGNTIYF
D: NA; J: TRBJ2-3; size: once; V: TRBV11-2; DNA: TGTGCCAGCACCCTGTCCGTTACGCAGTATTTT; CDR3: CASTLSVTQYF
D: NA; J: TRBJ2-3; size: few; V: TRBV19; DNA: TGTGCCAGTAGTATCCCCAGTCTGGGCACAGATACGCAGTATTTT; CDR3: CASSIPSLGTDTQYF
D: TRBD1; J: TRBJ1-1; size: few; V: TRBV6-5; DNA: TGTGCCAGCAGTTACTCGACAGGGGAGGCGAACACTGAAGCTTTCTTT; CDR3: CASSYSTGEANTEAFF
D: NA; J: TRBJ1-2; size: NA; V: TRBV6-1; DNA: TGTGCCAGCAGGGCCTTTTACTATGGCTACACCTTC; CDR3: CASRAFYYGYTF
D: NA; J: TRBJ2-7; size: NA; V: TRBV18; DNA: TGTGCCAGCTCGACCTCAGCCGGGCAGGGCCCTAGCTACGAGCAGTACTTC; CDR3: CASSTSAGQGPSYEQYF
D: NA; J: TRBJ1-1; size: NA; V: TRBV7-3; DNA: TGTGCCAGCAGCTCGGGGGGTGGCACTGAAGCTTTCTTT; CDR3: CASSSGGGTEAFF
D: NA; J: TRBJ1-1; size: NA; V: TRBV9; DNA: TGTGCCAGCACCCGGGTCCGGGGGAACACTGAAGCTTTCTTT; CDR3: CASTRVRGNTEAFF
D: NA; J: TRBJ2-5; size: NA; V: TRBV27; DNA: TGTGCCAGCAGTCCCGCGTACCAAGAGACCCAGTACTTC; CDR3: CASSPAYQETQYF
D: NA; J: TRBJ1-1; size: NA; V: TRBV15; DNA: TGTGCCACCAGCAGAGTTCGGCCAGGCAGGGCAACTGAAGCTTTCTTT; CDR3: CATSRVRPGRATEAFF
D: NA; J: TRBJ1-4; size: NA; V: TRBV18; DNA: TGTGCCAGCTCAGCGTCTCAGGGCGGTGAAAAACTGTTTTTT; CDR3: CASSASQGGEKLFF
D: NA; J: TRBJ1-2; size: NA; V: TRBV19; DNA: TGTGCCAGTAGCCTACGGGGGGAATACGGCTACACCTTC; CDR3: CASSLRGEYGYTF
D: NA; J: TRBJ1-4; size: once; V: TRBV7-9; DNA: TGTTCCAGCAGCTTATATAGCAGGGGAAATGAAAAACTGTTTTTT; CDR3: CSSSLYSRGNEKLFF
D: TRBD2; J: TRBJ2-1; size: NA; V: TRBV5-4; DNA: TGTGCCAGCAGCTTGGTAGGGGAGGGAAATGAGCAGTTCTTC; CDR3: CASSLVGEGNEQFF
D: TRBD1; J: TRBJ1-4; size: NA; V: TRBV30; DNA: TGTGCCTGGAGTGCCCCCGGGACAGGGCGTGAAAAACTGTTTTTT; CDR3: CAWSAPGTGREKLFF
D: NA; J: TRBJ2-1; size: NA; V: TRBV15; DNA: TGTGCCACCAGCGGGGGAGGCAGAAACAATGAGCAGTTCTTC; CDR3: CATSGGGRNNEQFF
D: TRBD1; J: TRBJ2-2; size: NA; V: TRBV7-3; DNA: TGTGCCAGCAGCGTAGCCACAGGGGGCGGAGAGCTGTTTTTT; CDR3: CASSVATGGGELFF
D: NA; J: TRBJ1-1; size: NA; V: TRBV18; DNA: TGTGCCAGCTCACCAGAGGGAGGGGGCACTGAAGCTTTCTTT; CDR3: CASSPEGGGTEAFF
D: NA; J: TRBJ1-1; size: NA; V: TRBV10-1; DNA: TGCGCCAGCAGTGAGTCGGGCCGGGAGACTGAAGCTTTCTTT; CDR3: CASSESGRETEAFF
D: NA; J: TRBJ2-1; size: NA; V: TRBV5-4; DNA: TGTGCCAGCAGCTTAACCCGGGACAATGAGCAGTTCTTC; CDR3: CASSLTRDNEQFF
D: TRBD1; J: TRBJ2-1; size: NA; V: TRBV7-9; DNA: TGTGCCAGCAGCCGGACAGGGAAGGAGGGCAATGAGCAGTTCTTC; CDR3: CASSRTGKEGNEQFF
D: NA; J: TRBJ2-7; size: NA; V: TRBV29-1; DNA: TGCAGCGGACTGACGGAGTCTAACGAGCAGTACTTC; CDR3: CSGLTESNEQYF
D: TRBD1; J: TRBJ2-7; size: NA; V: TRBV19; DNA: TGTGCCACCTTGAACAGGGGTGTCGGCGAGCAGTACTTC; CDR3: CATLNRGVGEQYF
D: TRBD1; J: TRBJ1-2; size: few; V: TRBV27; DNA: TGTGCCAGCAGGCTACCGGGACAGGGAAGCGGCTACACCTTC; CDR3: CASRLPGQGSGYTF